This T cell receptor (beta chain) was sequenced during a study of blood T cell repertoires in COVID-19. Study overall: Spain, Italy and the United States supplied samples that represented acute and convalescent COVID-19. The analysed material was cDNA or gDNA that came from T cells, B-cell-depleted T cells, or PBMCs.

The CDR3 is made up of 16 amino acids. The germline V gene encodes CDR1 SGHRS and CDR2 YFSETQ. V shed 3 bases, J shed 2 bases, and the junction held 10 bases outside the gene matches. As processed by the authors: Reference gene primer amplification gave estimated nucleated cell counts. The data were produced by immunoSEQ multiplex PCR, yet TCRdb's version contains in-frame clones alone and is incomplete. For V, J and clone size, that table is used; D and trimming come from the DNA. The sample lists about 99,000 clones, 65% to 85% occurring once. A single count supports this clone. What was sequenced was peripheral blood. The rearrangement uses TRBV5-1 and TRBJ1-1; 7 bases line up with TRBD1. This clonotype originated in a man between 65 and 85 years old with active or convalescent COVID-19. CDR3 bases: TGCGCCAGCAGCTCGCAAGGGGCAGGGGGAAACACTGAAGCTTTCTTT. Translated: CASSSQGAGGNTEAFF.